This T cell receptor beta chain is from a study of T-cell memory formation after mild COVID-19. Germline V gene lookup returns CDR1 SGHAT and CDR2 FQNNGV. The CDR3 is made up of 13 amino acids. The V end was cut by 5 bases, the J end by 1 base, with 8 bases between. Via MiXCR, TCRdb re-called the 5' RACE reads, giving one row per CDR3 protein. Here the sample spans a few hundred thousand distinct CDR3 sequences, less than 20% being singletons. The clonotype comes from a young man who had mild COVID-19 (a few samples of this study predate the infection). Cell type and time point are not known. The chain is built from TRBV11-2 and TRBJ1-1; no clear D. Source material: PBMCs or a T cell subset sorted from them (not recorded which). CDR3 protein: CASSPHWNTEAFF. The DNA of the CDR3 is TGTGCCAGCAGCCCCCACTGGAACACTGAAGCTTTCTTT.